One and the same sample provided the 8 T cell receptor beta chains below, sequenced in a study of cytomegalovirus exposure and HLA in healthy donors. Primers included in the PCR were 60 Vbeta and 13 Jbeta primers. The data were produced by immunoSEQ multiplex PCR, yet TCRdb's version contains in-frame clones alone and is incomplete. The sample includes around 98,000 clones, under 75% seen only once; the top ten take 1.2%. Material: PBMCs. The receptor set was obtained from a female donor in good health and CMV-seronegative.

Comment on this clone: Other DNA sequences in this sample translate to the same CDR3. This chain links TRBV2 with TRBJ1-1, with TRBD1 as a possible D gene (6 bases). CDR1 is SNHLY and CDR2 is FYNNEI in the germline V gene. CDR3 length: 13 residues. Trimming took off 5 bases at V and 2 bases at J, with 9 bases between the two ends. In DNA, the CDR3 is TGTGCCAGCAGTTCACAGGGTAACACTGAAGCTTTCTTT. It translates to CASSSQGNTEAFF.

In DNA, the CDR3 is TGTGCCAGCAGCGGGGGGATCATGAACACTGAAGCTTTCTTT. The encoded protein is CASSGGIMNTEAFF. The V and J genes are TRBV11-2 and TRBJ1-1; maybe TRBD1 (5 bases). Trimming took 5 bases from V and 0 from J, leaving 10 bases between them. This CDR3 region has 14 residues. CDR1 is SGHAT, CDR2 FQNNGV, per germline. Full variable domain (rest looked up from reference TRBV11-2 and TRBJ1-1): EAGVAQSPRYKIIEKRQSVAFWCNPISGHATLYWYQQILGQGPKLLIQFQNNGVVDDSQLPKDRFSAERLKGVDSTLKIQPAKLEDSAVYLCASSGGIMNTEAFFGQGTRLTVV.

The chain carries TRBV30 and TRBJ1-5; a possible D gene is TRBD1 (5 bases). V gave up 4 bases and J gave up 2 bases, with 12 bases separating them. This CDR3 region has 14 residues. CDR1 is GTSNPN, CDR2 SVGIG, per germline (reference sequence). For the CDR3, the DNA is TGTGCCTGGACCCAGGGTGGGGGCAATCAGCCCCAGCATTTT. Translating it yields CAWTQGGGNQPQHF.

This chain's CDR3 is CASRESSGNTIYF. In DNA, the CDR3 is TGCGCCAGCAGAGAGAGCTCTGGAAACACCATATATTTT. The chain has TRBV5-1 and TRBJ1-3; D not certain. The germline CDR1 and CDR2 sequences are SGHRS and YFSETQ. Trimming shortened V by 5 bases and J by 0 bases, and 6 bases separated the two germline ends. The length of the CDR3 is 13 residues.

CDR3 nucleotides: TGTGCCAGCAGTTTCGCGGGAGGGGGCTTCGATCAGCCCCAGCATTTT. It translates to CASSFAGGGFDQPQHF. The rearrangement links TRBV28 to TRBJ1-5; 7 positions agree with TRBD1. Germline V lookup: CDR1 MDHEN, CDR2 SYDVKM. There are 16 residues in the CDR3. The V and J ends lost 3 bases and 5 bases, in that order; junction bases with no gene match: 10. The variable domain in full, with the rest retrieved from reference TRBV28 and TRBJ1-5, is DVKVTQSSRYLVKRTGEKVFLECVQDMDHENMFWYRQDPGLGLRLIYFSYDVKMKEKGDIPEGYSVSREKKERFSLILESASTNQTSMYLCASSFAGGGFDQPQHFGDGTRLSIL.

The chain has TRBV19 and TRBJ1-2; 9 bases line up with TRBD1. This CDR3 contains 13 residues. Trimming cost V 8 bases and J 3 bases; bases outside gene matches: 4. Germline CDR1 and CDR2: LNHDA and SQIVND (reference sequence). DNA for the CDR3: TGTGCCAGTCTCACAGGGGGCGACTATGGCTACACCTTC. Protein sequence: CASLTGGDYGYTF.

Regarding this clone: At one of its ends the junction is not consistent with the germline gene, which may arise from a read error. V usage is TRBV28 and J usage is TRBJ1-1; 9 bases align to TRBD1. The CDR3 covers 11 residues. The germline V gene has CDR1 MDHEN and CDR2 SYDVKM. CDR3 region: CRAGTGWEGDF. The CDR3 region has the DNA TGTCGCGCCGGGACAGGGTGGGAGGGGGATTTT.

This rearrangement joins TRBV6-5 to TRBJ2-7, with 9 bases identical to TRBD2. CDR1 is MNHEY and CDR2 is SVGAGI in the germline V gene. There are 15 residues in the CDR3. After removal of 5 bases from V and 4 bases from J, the junction contained 9 bases not matched to a gene. CDR3 coding DNA: TGTGCCAGCAGTCCCCGCCCGACTAGCGGTTACGAGCAGTACTTC. Translation gives CASSPRPTSGYEQYF.